Listed here are 10 T cell receptor beta chains from one sample, sequenced in a study of CD8 T cells in Susac syndrome. cDNA came from around 0.54 to 1 ug RNA primed by random hexamers. TCRdb processed the immunoSEQ multiplex PCR reads anew with MiXCR; each CDR3 protein has one entry. The sample shows fewer than 350,000 distinct CDR3 sequences, 75% to 85% of them seen only once. Sequenced material: CD8+ T cells from PBMCs. Receptors were obtained from a human donor with multiple sclerosis.

The chain employs TRBV19 and TRBJ1-1, with TRBD1 matching 8 bases. This CDR3 has 14 amino acids. The J segment lost 5 bases and the V segment lost 3 bases, leaving 5 bases of the junction unmatched. CDR1 is LNHDA and CDR2 is SQIVND in the germline V gene (reference sequence). The CDR3 coding sequence is TGTGCCAGTAGTATGTTGGACAGGGAAACTGAAGCTTTCTTT. It translates to CASSMLDRETEAFF.

This chain uses TRBV28 with TRBJ2-1, with TRBD1 identical over 11 bases. With 0 bases clipped from V and 8 bases from J, the junction kept 6 bases outside the gene matches. Germline lookup yields CDR1 MDHEN and CDR2 SYDVKM. This CDR3 is 16 amino acids long. Written as DNA, the CDR3 is TGTGCCAGCAGTTTATGGGACAGGGGGCGCAACGATGAGCAGTTCTTC. Encoded protein: CASSLWDRGRNDEQFF.

The chain employs TRBV5-4 and TRBJ2-1, with TRBD2 matching 11 bases. The CDR3 totals 16 residues. V lost 3 bases, J lost 7 bases, and 9 bases stayed unmatched. Germline V CDR1 and CDR2: SGHNT, YYREEE (reference sequence). CDR3 residues: CASSSPTSGSSNEQFF. CDR3 nucleotide sequence: TGTGCCAGCAGCTCCCCCACTAGCGGGAGTTCTAATGAGCAGTTCTTC.

This chain connects TRBV30 to TRBJ1-2, with 9 nucleotides matching TRBD1. Losses at the gene ends were 5 bases for V and 5 bases for J; bases not matched to a gene: 6. This CDR3 comprises 13 residues. From germline, CDR1 is GTSNPN and CDR2 SVGIG (reference sequence). The CDR3 sequence is CAWGQGTGYGYTF. DNA for the CDR3: TGTGCCTGGGGACAGGGGACAGGGTATGGCTACACCTTC.

The chain employs TRBV4-3 and TRBJ2-7, with D possibly being TRBD2 (6 bases). V was pared by 0 bases and J by 0 bases, with 18 bases between. Germline CDR1 reads LGHNA; CDR2 reads YSLEER. The CDR3 contains 18 residues. The CDR3 DNA follows: TGCGCCAGCAGCCAAGAACCCCCCGGGCTAGCGACCTCCTACGAGCAGTACTTC. Its translation: CASSQEPPGLATSYEQYF.

V gene TRBV25-1 combines with J gene TRBJ2-3; the D gene could be TRBD1 or TRBD2 (5 bases each). The germline CDR1 and CDR2 sequences are MGHDK and SYGVNS. This CDR3 region has 16 residues. Between the trimmed V and J ends, which lost 5 bases and 2 bases, there was a span of 17 bases. In DNA form, the CDR3 reads TGTGCCAGCAGTACTACGGGACGAGGAAACACAGATACGCAGTATTTT. Amino acids: CASSTTGRGNTDTQYF.

The rearrangement links TRBV28 to TRBJ2-1; D gene unclear. The CDR3 has 12 amino acids. Trimming cost V 2 bases and J 7 bases, with 6 bases left between them. CDR1 and CDR2 (germline): MDHEN, SYDVKM. The CDR3 spells CASSLMENEQFF. CDR3 bases: TGTGCCAGCAGTTTAATGGAGAATGAGCAGTTCTTC.

This sequence joins TRBV11-3 and TRBJ2-2; TRBD2 agrees at 9 bases. Germline values: CDR1 SGHNT, CDR2 YENEEA. This CDR3 is 16 amino acids long. V dropped 5 bases and J dropped 4; count of bases not matched to a gene: 8. As DNA, the CDR3 is TGTGCCAGCAGCCCACGAGCGGGAGGAGGCACCGGGGAGCTGTTTTTT. Its protein is CASSPRAGGGTGELFF.

This rearrangement joins TRBV27 to TRBJ2-7; 8 nucleotides align to TRBD2. In germline, CDR1 is MNHEY, CDR2 SMNVEV (reference sequence). CDR3 length: 13 amino acids. V lost 7 bases, J lost 0 bases, and 2 bases stayed unmatched. Here the CDR3 DNA reads TGTGCCAGCAAAAGCGGGAGCTCCTACGAGCAGTACTTC. Translated: CASKSGSSYEQYF.

Details on this clonotype: At one of its ends the junction is not consistent with the germline gene, which may arise from a read error. V is TRBV7-2 and J is TRBJ2-1, with 7 bases lining up with TRBD2. The CDR3 is 14 amino acids. Germline lookup yields CDR1 SGHTA and CDR2 FQGNSA. CDR3 residues: CAGSGIRNNNEQFF. Here the CDR3 DNA reads TGTGCCGGCAGCGGGATCCGAAATAACAATGAGCAGTTCTTC.